The rows below give T cell receptor beta chains drawn from one sample of a study of blood T cells in healthy people across ages. TCRdb reprocessed the 5' RACE reads with MiXCR, giving one entry per CDR3 protein. The sample gives about 1.1 million distinct CDR3 sequences, 35% to 40% of which show up once; about an eighth is in the top ten. The sequenced sample was blood. These TCRs come from a young man in good health. CDR3s include the opening cysteine and the closing phenylalanine or tryptophan. The order of the fields is CDR3 protein, CDR3 DNA, V gene, J gene, D gene, clone size. The D gene is left open where the match is weak. Rows give clone size only sometimes, using once, few, many, or a class for an expanded clone.

CDR3aa: CASSQVTGRNEQFF; CDR3nt: TGCGCCAGCAGCCAAGTTACAGGAAGGAATGAGCAGTTCTTC; v_gene: TRBV4-3; j_gene: TRBJ2-1; d_gene: .; abundance: .
CDR3aa: CASSTGPNSPLHF; CDR3nt: TGTGCCAGCAGTACAGGCCCGAATTCACCCCTCCACTTT; v_gene: TRBV6-5; j_gene: TRBJ1-6; d_gene: .; abundance: few
CDR3aa: CASSEVGRYNEQFF; CDR3nt: TGTGCCAGCAGTGAAGTGGGCAGGTACAATGAGCAGTTCTTC; v_gene: TRBV6-1; j_gene: TRBJ2-1; d_gene: .; abundance: .
CDR3aa: CASSQDRGDRGYYGYTF; CDR3nt: TGCGCCAGCAGCCAAGATCGAGGGGACAGGGGGTACTATGGCTACACCTTC; v_gene: TRBV4-3; j_gene: TRBJ1-2; d_gene: TRBD1; abundance: .
CDR3aa: CASSPQSNQPQHF; CDR3nt: TGTGCCAGCAGTCCTCAGAGCAATCAGCCCCAGCATTTT; v_gene: TRBV12-3/TRBV12-4; j_gene: TRBJ1-5; d_gene: .; abundance: .
CDR3aa: CASTHTGSQPETQYF; CDR3nt: TGTGCCAGCACCCACACGGGGTCCCAGCCAGAGACCCAGTACTTC; v_gene: TRBV6-2/TRBV6-3; j_gene: TRBJ2-5; d_gene: .; abundance: .
CDR3aa: CASSFDRGSRFF; CDR3nt: TGTGCCAGCAGTTTTGACAGGGGTTCACGGTTCTTC; v_gene: TRBV12-3/TRBV12-4; j_gene: TRBJ2-1; d_gene: TRBD1; abundance: .
CDR3aa: CASSQDQDYNEQFF; CDR3nt: TGCGCCAGCAGCCAAGACCAAGACTACAATGAGCAGTTCTTC; v_gene: TRBV4-3; j_gene: TRBJ2-1; d_gene: .; abundance: .
CDR3aa: CSPGRGDTEAFF; CDR3nt: TGCAGCCCGGGAAGGGGCGATACTGAAGCTTTCTTT; v_gene: TRBV20-1; j_gene: TRBJ1-1; d_gene: .; abundance: .
CDR3aa: CASTKQGSGNEQFF; CDR3nt: TGTGCCAGCACCAAACAGGGATCAGGCAATGAGCAGTTCTTC; v_gene: TRBV5-5; j_gene: TRBJ2-1; d_gene: .; abundance: .
CDR3aa: CSATLTGVYEETQYF; CDR3nt: TGCAGTGCTACCTTAACAGGGGTTTATGAAGAGACCCAGTACTTC; v_gene: TRBV20-1; j_gene: TRBJ2-5; d_gene: TRBD1; abundance: .
CDR3aa: CASSDTGGPYEQYF; CDR3nt: TGTGCCAGCAGTGACACAGGGGGACCCTACGAGCAGTACTTC; v_gene: TRBV6-1; j_gene: TRBJ2-7; d_gene: TRBD1; abundance: .
CDR3aa: CASTKHGENEQFF; CDR3nt: TGTGCCAGCACCAAACACGGGGAGAATGAGCAGTTCTTC; v_gene: TRBV28; j_gene: TRBJ2-1; d_gene: .; abundance: .
CDR3aa: CASSAGPGDEQYF; CDR3nt: TGTGCCAGCAGTGCAGGACCGGGAGATGAGCAGTACTTC; v_gene: TRBV11-3; j_gene: TRBJ2-7; d_gene: .; abundance: few
CDR3aa: CASSQDRVGLGVKNRSYTF; CDR3nt: TGCGCCAGCAGCCAAGATCGGGTGGGTTTAGGGGTGAAGAATCGTAGCTACACCTTC; v_gene: TRBV4-3; j_gene: TRBJ1-2; d_gene: .; abundance: few
CDR3aa: CASSPQSSQNYGYTF; CDR3nt: TGCGCCAGCAGCCCCCAAAGTAGCCAGAACTATGGCTACACCTTC; v_gene: TRBV4-3; j_gene: TRBJ1-2; d_gene: .; abundance: .
CDR3aa: CASSGREDSPGYTF; CDR3nt: TGTGCCAGCAGTGGTCGTGAGGATTCCCCCGGCTACACCTTC; v_gene: TRBV27; j_gene: TRBJ1-2; d_gene: .; abundance: .
CDR3aa: CASRSQTYSNQPQHF; CDR3nt: TGTGCCAGCAGGAGTCAGACCTATAGCAATCAGCCCCAGCATTTT; v_gene: TRBV28; j_gene: TRBJ1-5; d_gene: .; abundance: .
CDR3aa: CASSKEAGPPCDEQFF; CDR3nt: TGTGCCAGCAGCAAGGAAGCGGGACCCCCGTGCGATGAGCAGTTCTTC; v_gene: TRBV21-1; j_gene: TRBJ2-1; d_gene: .; abundance: many
CDR3aa: CASSQGGQGSDTQYF; CDR3nt: TGCGCCAGCAGCCAAGGGGGACAGGGATCCGATACGCAGTATTTT; v_gene: TRBV4-3; j_gene: TRBJ2-3; d_gene: TRBD1; abundance: many
CDR3aa: CSARDGGRDNEKLFF; CDR3nt: TGCAGTGCTAGAGATGGGGGTAGGGACAATGAGAAACTGTTTTTT; v_gene: TRBV20-1; j_gene: TRBJ1-4; d_gene: .; abundance: few
CDR3aa: CASSSYGGGDTEAFF; CDR3nt: TGTGCCAGCAGTTCCTATGGGGGGGGCGACACTGAAGCTTTCTTT; v_gene: TRBV12-3/TRBV12-4; j_gene: TRBJ1-1; d_gene: .; abundance: .
CDR3aa: CASSYRETGELFF; CDR3nt: TGTGCCAGCAGTTACCGAGAAACCGGGGAGCTGTTTTTT; v_gene: TRBV6-5; j_gene: TRBJ2-2; d_gene: .; abundance: .
CDR3aa: CASSTQRGVTETQYF; CDR3nt: TGTGCCAGCAGCACACAGCGGGGGGTCACAGAGACGCAGTATTTT; v_gene: TRBV4-2; j_gene: TRBJ2-3; d_gene: TRBD2; abundance: .
CDR3aa: CAISDLTGNTEAFF; CDR3nt: TGTGCCATCAGTGACTTGACAGGGAACACTGAAGCTTTCTTT; v_gene: TRBV10-3; j_gene: TRBJ1-1; d_gene: .; abundance: .
CDR3aa: CASSEQGGGSDTQYF; CDR3nt: TGTGCCAGCAGTGAACAGGGGGGAGGGTCAGATACGCAGTATTTT; v_gene: TRBV25-1; j_gene: TRBJ2-3; d_gene: .; abundance: .
CDR3aa: CSVHGRYTEAFF; CDR3nt: TGCAGCGTCCACGGACGGTACACTGAAGCTTTCTTT; v_gene: TRBV29-1; j_gene: TRBJ1-1; d_gene: .; abundance: few
CDR3aa: CASSLWAGGYNEQFF; CDR3nt: TGTGCCAGCAGCTTGTGGGCGGGGGGATACAATGAGCAGTTCTTC; v_gene: TRBV5-5; j_gene: TRBJ2-1; d_gene: TRBD2; abundance: .
CDR3aa: CASSQESGGSYNSPLHF; CDR3nt: TGTGCCAGCAGCCAAGAAAGTGGGGGCTCCTATAATTCACCCCTCCACTTT; v_gene: TRBV4-2; j_gene: TRBJ1-6; d_gene: .; abundance: .
CDR3aa: CASSLAWGINEKLFF; CDR3nt: TGTGCCAGCAGCTTAGCGTGGGGTATTAATGAAAAACTGTTTTTT; v_gene: TRBV7-9; j_gene: TRBJ1-4; d_gene: .; abundance: .
CDR3aa: CASSQGTGESGYTF; CDR3nt: TGCGCCAGCAGCCAAGGGACAGGGGAGTCGGGCTACACCTTC; v_gene: TRBV4-3; j_gene: TRBJ1-2; d_gene: TRBD1; abundance: .
CDR3aa: CSAHEGGRNTEAFF; CDR3nt: TGCAGTGCTCACGAGGGAGGGAGGAACACTGAAGCTTTCTTT; v_gene: TRBV20-1; j_gene: TRBJ1-1; d_gene: .; abundance: .
CDR3aa: CASRPREDISGNTIYF; CDR3nt: TGTGCCAGCAGGCCCCGGGAAGACATCTCTGGAAACACCATATATTTT; v_gene: TRBV7-9; j_gene: TRBJ1-3; d_gene: .; abundance: .
CDR3aa: CASSRFREPYEQYF; CDR3nt: TGTGCCAGCAGCCGATTTCGGGAACCCTACGAGCAGTACTTC; v_gene: TRBV12-3/TRBV12-4; j_gene: TRBJ2-7; d_gene: .; abundance: .
CDR3aa: CASRRTGQPVTGELFF; CDR3nt: TGCGCCAGCAGGAGGACCGGACAGCCCGTCACCGGGGAGCTGTTTTTT; v_gene: TRBV5-1; j_gene: TRBJ2-2; d_gene: .; abundance: few
CDR3aa: CASSQEDRGYGYTF; CDR3nt: TGTGCCAGCAGCCAAGAGGACAGGGGCTATGGCTACACCTTC; v_gene: TRBV4-2; j_gene: TRBJ1-2; d_gene: TRBD1; abundance: few
CDR3aa: CASSLAVQGYGYTF; CDR3nt: TGTGCCAGCAGTTTAGCGGTACAGGGATATGGCTACACCTTC; v_gene: TRBV12-3/TRBV12-4; j_gene: TRBJ1-2; d_gene: .; abundance: few
CDR3aa: CASSPRQGGDTQYF; CDR3nt: TGTGCCAGCAGCCCCAGACAGGGAGGCGATACGCAGTATTTT; v_gene: TRBV9; j_gene: TRBJ2-3; d_gene: .; abundance: few
CDR3aa: CASSLAPPVTNTGELFF; CDR3nt: TGTGCCAGCAGTTTAGCCCCCCCGGTCACGAACACCGGGGAGCTGTTTTTT; v_gene: TRBV28; j_gene: TRBJ2-2; d_gene: .; abundance: once
CDR3aa: CASSEMDRGRWSPLHF; CDR3nt: TGTGCCAGCAGCGAAATGGACAGGGGGCGTTGGTCACCCCTCCACTTT; v_gene: TRBV13; j_gene: TRBJ1-6; d_gene: TRBD1; abundance: .
CDR3aa: CASRSSGGHQETQYF; CDR3nt: TGCGCCAGCAGATCGAGCGGGGGACACCAAGAGACCCAGTACTTC; v_gene: TRBV5-1; j_gene: TRBJ2-5; d_gene: TRBD2; abundance: .
CDR3aa: CASSLRTEDEKLFF; CDR3nt: TGTGCCAGCAGCCTCAGGACAGAAGATGAAAAACTGTTTTTT; v_gene: TRBV5-5; j_gene: TRBJ1-4; d_gene: .; abundance: .
CDR3aa: CASSVVGVDFRTDTQYF; CDR3nt: TGTGCCAGCAGCGTAGTCGGAGTGGACTTCCGCACAGATACGCAGTATTTT; v_gene: TRBV9; j_gene: TRBJ2-3; d_gene: .; abundance: few
CDR3aa: CSASRQGYYGYTF; CDR3nt: TGCAGTGCTAGCCGACAGGGCTACTATGGCTACACCTTC; v_gene: TRBV20-1; j_gene: TRBJ1-2; d_gene: TRBD1; abundance: few
CDR3aa: CSAIDVGTELNTEAFF; CDR3nt: TGCAGTGCTATAGATGTAGGGACAGAGTTGAACACTGAAGCTTTCTTT; v_gene: TRBV20-1; j_gene: TRBJ1-1; d_gene: TRBD1; abundance: .
CDR3aa: CASSLTTDYSYNEQFF; CDR3nt: TGTGCCAGCAGCTTGACCACCGACTACTCCTACAATGAGCAGTTCTTC; v_gene: TRBV5-6; j_gene: TRBJ2-1; d_gene: .; abundance: few
CDR3aa: CASTDHRDHEQFF; CDR3nt: TGTGCCAGCACCGATCACCGGGACCATGAGCAGTTCTTC; v_gene: TRBV28; j_gene: TRBJ2-1; d_gene: .; abundance: few
CDR3aa: CSASPPDRGIDTQYF; CDR3nt: TGCAGTGCTAGTCCGCCGGACAGGGGGATAGATACGCAGTATTTT; v_gene: TRBV20-1; j_gene: TRBJ2-3; d_gene: TRBD1; abundance: .
CDR3aa: CAISDFIYEQYF; CDR3nt: TGTGCCATCTCGGACTTTATCTACGAGCAGTACTTC; v_gene: TRBV6-1; j_gene: TRBJ2-7; d_gene: .; abundance: few
CDR3aa: CASSEITSGGSLTGETQYF; CDR3nt: TGTGCCAGCAGCGAAATAACTAGCGGGGGTTCCCTAACGGGGGAGACCCAGTACTTC; v_gene: TRBV4-2; j_gene: TRBJ2-5; d_gene: TRBD2; abundance: few
CDR3aa: CASSLWEQPQHF; CDR3nt: TGTGCCAGCAGCTTATGGGAGCAGCCCCAGCATTTT; v_gene: TRBV7-9; j_gene: TRBJ1-5; d_gene: .; abundance: .
CDR3aa: CASSRTSGGINEQFF; CDR3nt: TGTGCCAGCAGCCGAACTAGCGGGGGGATCAATGAGCAGTTCTTC; v_gene: TRBV12-3/TRBV12-4; j_gene: TRBJ2-1; d_gene: TRBD2; abundance: .
CDR3aa: CSASLNLDTEAFF; CDR3nt: TGCAGTGCTAGTTTAAATTTGGACACTGAAGCTTTCTTT; v_gene: TRBV20-1; j_gene: TRBJ1-1; d_gene: .; abundance: .